Listed below are T cell receptor beta chains from one sample, sequenced in a study of blood T cells in healthy people across ages. TCRdb re-analysed the 5' RACE reads in MiXCR, keeping a single row per CDR3 protein. The profile covers approximately 1,100,000 distinct CDR3 sequences, with over 35% appearing a single time and 18% taken by the ten largest. The material sequenced was blood. These receptors were collected from a woman aged 55 to 70 in good health. The CDR3 runs from the conserved cysteine through the conserved F or W. Expanded clones get a size class; other rows say once, few or many, or leave the size out.

j_gene: NA; len: 14; abundance: NA; v_gene: TRBV6-6; CDR3aa: CASSTLLGTETQYF
j_gene: TRBJ2-7; len: 14; abundance: NA; v_gene: TRBV13; CDR3aa: CASSPPTATYEQYF
j_gene: TRBJ2-7; len: 17; abundance: NA; v_gene: TRBV20-1; CDR3aa: CSARDLRTSGTPYEQYF
j_gene: TRBJ2-1; len: 16; abundance: few; v_gene: TRBV4-2; CDR3aa: CASSQDDSPSGGEQFF
j_gene: TRBJ2-4; len: 18; abundance: few; v_gene: TRBV20-1; CDR3aa: CSAQGGEPHILAKNIQYF
j_gene: NA; len: 14; abundance: few; v_gene: TRBV3-1; CDR3aa: CASSQVASGSEQYF
j_gene: TRBJ2-6; len: 14; abundance: NA; v_gene: TRBV18; CDR3aa: CASSPSAGANVLTF
j_gene: TRBJ2-6; len: 17; abundance: NA; v_gene: TRBV7-9; CDR3aa: CASSSLTGGRGANVLTF
j_gene: TRBJ2-5; len: 16; abundance: NA; v_gene: TRBV6-5; CDR3aa: CASSPGTGAVWGTQYF
j_gene: TRBJ1-1; len: 14; abundance: NA; v_gene: TRBV20-1; CDR3aa: CSARGGTGATEAFF
j_gene: TRBJ2-5; len: 14; abundance: NA; v_gene: TRBV30; CDR3aa: CAWSGGQTRETQYF
j_gene: TRBJ2-2; len: 15; abundance: NA; v_gene: TRBV5-1; CDR3aa: CASSAGQGVAGELFF
j_gene: TRBJ1-4; len: 13; abundance: NA; v_gene: TRBV20-1; CDR3aa: CSAIDRLNEKLFF
j_gene: TRBJ2-7; len: 14; abundance: NA; v_gene: TRBV20-1; CDR3aa: CSARDGSFSYEQYF
j_gene: TRBJ2-5; len: 13; abundance: NA; v_gene: TRBV9; CDR3aa: CASSVGPLETQYF
j_gene: TRBJ1-5; len: 14; abundance: NA; v_gene: TRBV20-1; CDR3aa: CSAGRHVSNQPQHF
j_gene: TRBJ1-1; len: 15; abundance: NA; v_gene: TRBV2; CDR3aa: CATPGTQDHISRAFF
j_gene: TRBJ1-4; len: 16; abundance: NA; v_gene: TRBV28; CDR3aa: CASSFVPGTVNEKLFF
j_gene: TRBJ1-2; len: 15; abundance: NA; v_gene: TRBV27; CDR3aa: CASSFDGQGNYGYTF
j_gene: TRBJ1-6; len: 14; abundance: once; v_gene: TRBV11-2; CDR3aa: CASSLALENSPLHF
j_gene: TRBJ1-2; len: 14; abundance: NA; v_gene: TRBV2; CDR3aa: CASSLNAQGSGYTF
j_gene: TRBJ2-1; len: 14; abundance: many; v_gene: TRBV12-3/TRBV12-4; CDR3aa: CASSPGSSYNEQFF
j_gene: TRBJ2-5; len: 14; abundance: NA; v_gene: TRBV20-1; CDR3aa: CSAGDMGFSETQYF
j_gene: TRBJ2-7; len: 12; abundance: NA; v_gene: TRBV20-1; CDR3aa: CSAKKDDYEQYF
j_gene: TRBJ2-7; len: 15; abundance: NA; v_gene: TRBV20-1; CDR3aa: CSARGRRENPHEQYF
j_gene: TRBJ2-1; len: 11; abundance: many; v_gene: TRBV7-9; CDR3aa: CASSPQDEQFF
j_gene: TRBJ2-7; len: 12; abundance: few; v_gene: TRBV5-1; CDR3aa: CASSLVADEQYF
j_gene: TRBJ2-5; len: 14; abundance: few; v_gene: TRBV12-3/TRBV12-4; CDR3aa: CASNPQGREGTQYF